These T cell receptor beta chains were read from a single sample in a study of T-cell reconstitution after alpha-beta-depleted transplantation in children. TCRdb re-called the PCR reads with MiXCR, one entry per CDR3 protein. Here the sample spans about 400,000 distinct CDR3 sequences, around 20% being singletons. The material sequenced was PBMCs from the stem cell graft donor, taken from the stem cell graft. The receptors were sampled from a human donor who donated a stem cell graft to a child with acute myeloid leukemia. Each CDR3 is given with its conserved first and last residue. A D gene is named only where the DNA matches it firmly. Clone size is not always given. Where it is, it says once, few, many or a class for expanded clones.

J gene: TRBJ2-1
D gene: TRBD2
clone size: -
V gene: TRBV20-1
CDR3 DNA: TGCAGTGTTAGTCGGCTAGCGGAAACCAATGAGCAGTTCTTC
CDR3 protein: CSVSRLAETNEQFF

J gene: TRBJ2-7
D gene: -
clone size: many
V gene: TRBV20-1
CDR3 DNA: TGCAGTGCTGAGAGGGGCCAAAGTAGCTCCTACGAGCAGTACTTC
CDR3 protein: CSAERGQSSSYEQYF

J gene: TRBJ1-2
D gene: -
clone size: few
V gene: TRBV20-1
CDR3 DNA: TGCAGTGCCCGCGGGTTTGACTATGGCTACACCTTC
CDR3 protein: CSARGFDYGYTF

J gene: TRBJ2-2
D gene: TRBD2
clone size: -
V gene: TRBV4-1
CDR3 DNA: TGCGCCAGCAGCCAAGAAAGCGGGACGAACACCGGGGAGCTGTTTTTT
CDR3 protein: CASSQESGTNTGELFF

J gene: TRBJ2-7
D gene: -
clone size: -
V gene: TRBV10-3
CDR3 DNA: TGTGCCATCAGGCCCAACTTACAGGAACCCTACGAGCAGTACTTC
CDR3 protein: CAIRPNLQEPYEQYF

J gene: TRBJ2-2
D gene: TRBD2
clone size: few
V gene: TRBV4-1
CDR3 DNA: TGCGCCAGCAGCCAAGAGGGACGGGGGGAGCTGGGGACCGGGGAGCTGTTTTTT
CDR3 protein: CASSQEGRGELGTGELFF

J gene: TRBJ2-7
D gene: TRBD1
clone size: many
V gene: TRBV20-1
CDR3 DNA: TGCAGTGCTAGCCGGGACAGGGGTCACGAGCAGTACTTC
CDR3 protein: CSASRDRGHEQYF

J gene: TRBJ1-2
D gene: -
clone size: -
V gene: TRBV5-6
CDR3 DNA: TGTGCCAGCAGCTTGGGACAGTGGGACTATGGCTACACCTTC
CDR3 protein: CASSLGQWDYGYTF

J gene: TRBJ2-7
D gene: -
clone size: few
V gene: TRBV5-1
CDR3 DNA: TGCGCCAGCAGCTTATTGGCCCGGGACTACGAGCAGTACTTC
CDR3 protein: CASSLLARDYEQYF

J gene: TRBJ2-2
D gene: -
clone size: -
V gene: TRBV7-2
CDR3 DNA: TGTGCCAGCAGAAGAGGAGTGAACACCGGGGAGCTGTTTTTT
CDR3 protein: CASRRGVNTGELFF

J gene: TRBJ2-3
D gene: -
clone size: many
V gene: TRBV2
CDR3 DNA: TGTGCCAGCTCGGGAGACTTACTACGCACAGATACGCAGTATTTT
CDR3 protein: CASSGDLLRTDTQYF